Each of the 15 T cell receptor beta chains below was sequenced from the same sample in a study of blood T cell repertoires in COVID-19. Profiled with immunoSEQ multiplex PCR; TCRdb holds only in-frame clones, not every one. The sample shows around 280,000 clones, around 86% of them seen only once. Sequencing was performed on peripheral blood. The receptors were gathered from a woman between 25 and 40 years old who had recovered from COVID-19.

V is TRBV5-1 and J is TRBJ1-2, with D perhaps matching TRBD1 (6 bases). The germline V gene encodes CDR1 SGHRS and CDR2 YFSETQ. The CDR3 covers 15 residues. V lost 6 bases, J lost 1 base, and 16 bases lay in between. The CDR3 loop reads CASTLSGGGNYGYTF. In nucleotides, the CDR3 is TGCGCCAGCACCCTGTCGGGGGGCGGTAACTATGGCTACACCTTC.

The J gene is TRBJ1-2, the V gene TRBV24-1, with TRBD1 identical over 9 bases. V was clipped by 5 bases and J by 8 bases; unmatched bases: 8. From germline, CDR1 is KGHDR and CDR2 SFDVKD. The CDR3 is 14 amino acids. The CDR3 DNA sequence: TGTGCCACCAGTGCTGGGACAGGGATAGGCGGCTACACCTTC. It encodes CATSAGTGIGGYTF.

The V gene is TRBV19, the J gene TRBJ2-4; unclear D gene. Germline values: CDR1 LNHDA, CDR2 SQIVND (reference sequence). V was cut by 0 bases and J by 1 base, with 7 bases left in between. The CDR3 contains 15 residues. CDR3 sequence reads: CASSIEGAAKNIQYF. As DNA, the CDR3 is TGTGCCAGTAGTATAGAGGGCGCGGCCAAAAACATTCAGTACTTC. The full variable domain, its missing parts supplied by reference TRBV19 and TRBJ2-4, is DGGITQSPKYLFRKEGQNVTLSCEQNLNHDAMYWYRQDPGQGLRLIYYSQIVNDFQKGDIAEGYSVSREKKESFPLTVTSAQKNPTAFYLCASSIEGAAKNIQYFGAGTRLSVL.

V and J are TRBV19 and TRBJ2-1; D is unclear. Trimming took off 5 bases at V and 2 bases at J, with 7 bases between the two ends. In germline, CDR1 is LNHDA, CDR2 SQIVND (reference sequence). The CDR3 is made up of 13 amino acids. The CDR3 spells CASSPGAYNEQFF. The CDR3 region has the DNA TGTGCCAGTAGTCCAGGCGCCTACAATGAGCAGTTCTTC.

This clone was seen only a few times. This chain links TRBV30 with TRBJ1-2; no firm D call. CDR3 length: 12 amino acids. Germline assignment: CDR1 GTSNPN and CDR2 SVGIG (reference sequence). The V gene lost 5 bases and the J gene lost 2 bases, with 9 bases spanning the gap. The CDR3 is CAWYTVNYGYTF. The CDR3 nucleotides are TGTGCCTGGTACACCGTAAACTATGGCTACACCTTC.

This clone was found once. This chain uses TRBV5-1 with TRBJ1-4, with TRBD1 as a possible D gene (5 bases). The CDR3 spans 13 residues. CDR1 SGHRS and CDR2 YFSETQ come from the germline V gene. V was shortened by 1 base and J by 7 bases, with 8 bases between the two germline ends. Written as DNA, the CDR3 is TGCGCCAGCAGCTTGATCGGGGGTGAAAAACTGTTTTTT. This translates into CASSLIGGEKLFF.

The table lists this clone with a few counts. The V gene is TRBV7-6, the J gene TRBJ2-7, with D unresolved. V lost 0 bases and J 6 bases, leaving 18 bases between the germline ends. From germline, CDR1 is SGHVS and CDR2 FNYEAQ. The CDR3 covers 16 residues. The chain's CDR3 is CASSLAGAAMLSEQYF. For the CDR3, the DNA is TGTGCCAGCAGCTTAGCGGGTGCGGCGATGCTAAGCGAGCAGTACTTC.

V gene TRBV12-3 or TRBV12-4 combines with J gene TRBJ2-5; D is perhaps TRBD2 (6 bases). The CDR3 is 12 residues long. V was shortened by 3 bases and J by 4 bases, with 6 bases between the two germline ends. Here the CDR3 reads CASSFGGETQYF. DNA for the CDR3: TGTGCCAGCAGTTTCGGGGGAGAGACCCAGTACTTC.

The DNA of the CDR3 is TGTGCCAGCAACACCTTAGCGGGAGGACGAGGGGAGCTGTTTTTT. It codes for CASNTLAGGRGELFF. J is TRBJ2-2 and V is TRBV28; 10 bases fit TRBD2. Trimming removed 7 bases from V and 8 bases from J; junction bases left unmatched: 10. This CDR3 has 15 residues. The germline V gene has CDR1 MDHEN and CDR2 SYDVKM. Variable domain in full (rest from reference TRBV28 and TRBJ2-2): DVKVTQSSRYLVKRTGEKVFLECVQDMDHENMFWYRQDPGLGLRLIYFSYDVKMKEKGDIPEGYSVSREKKERFSLILESASTNQTSMYLCASNTLAGGRGELFFGEGSRLTVL.

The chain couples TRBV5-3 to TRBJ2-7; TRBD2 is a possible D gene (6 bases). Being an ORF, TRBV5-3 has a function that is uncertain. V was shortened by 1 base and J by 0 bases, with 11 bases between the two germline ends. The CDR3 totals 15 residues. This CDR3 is CARSLPGDSSYEQYF. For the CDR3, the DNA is TGTGCCAGAAGCTTGCCGGGAGATTCCTCCTACGAGCAGTACTTC.

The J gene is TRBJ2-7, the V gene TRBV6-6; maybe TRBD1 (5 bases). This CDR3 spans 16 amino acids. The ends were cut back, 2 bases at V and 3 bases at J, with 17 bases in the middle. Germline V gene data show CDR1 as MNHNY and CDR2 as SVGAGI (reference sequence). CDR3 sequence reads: CASSYAQGRGLYEQYF. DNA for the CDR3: TGTGCCAGCAGTTACGCCCAGGGAAGGGGCCTCTACGAGCAGTACTTC.

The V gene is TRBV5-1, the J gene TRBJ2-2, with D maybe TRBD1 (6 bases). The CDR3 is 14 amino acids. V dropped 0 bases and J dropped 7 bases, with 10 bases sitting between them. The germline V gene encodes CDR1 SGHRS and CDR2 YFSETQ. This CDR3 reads CASSLAGASGELFF. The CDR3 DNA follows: TGCGCCAGCAGCTTGGCAGGGGCTAGCGGGGAGCTGTTTTTT.

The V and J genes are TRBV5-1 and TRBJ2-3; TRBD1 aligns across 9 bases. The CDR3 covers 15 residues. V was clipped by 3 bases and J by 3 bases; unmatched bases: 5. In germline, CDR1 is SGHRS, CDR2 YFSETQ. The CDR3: CASSSGQGRTDTQYF. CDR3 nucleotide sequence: TGCGCCAGCAGCTCGGGACAGGGCAGGACAGATACGCAGTATTTT.

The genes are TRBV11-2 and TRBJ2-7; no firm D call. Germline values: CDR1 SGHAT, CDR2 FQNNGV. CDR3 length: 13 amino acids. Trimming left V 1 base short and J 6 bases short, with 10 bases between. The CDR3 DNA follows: TGTGCCAGCAGCTTAGGACCCGAGGCCGAGCAGTACTTC. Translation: CASSLGPEAEQYF.

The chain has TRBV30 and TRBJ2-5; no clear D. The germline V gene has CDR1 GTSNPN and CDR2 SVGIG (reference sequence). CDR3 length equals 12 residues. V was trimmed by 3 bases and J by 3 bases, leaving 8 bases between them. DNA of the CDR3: TGTGCCTGGAGGACTTCTAAAGAGACCCAGTACTTC. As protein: CAWRTSKETQYF.